The 30 T cell receptor beta chains listed next were all sequenced from one sample in a study of cytomegalovirus exposure and HLA in healthy donors (TCRdb year 2017). The library was obtained by the immunoSEQ multiplex PCR assay. Here the immuneACCESS table is served through TCRdb, limited to in-frame sequences with V and J called. Missing clones are a known gap in these copies; in checked studies unresolved V genes cover under half, and the rest lacks a known reason. Present in this sample are roughly 100,000 clones, roughly 86% of which were seen just once. The ten largest account for approximately 4% of the sample. Sequencing was carried out using PBMCs. These receptor sequences come from a young woman in good health and CMV-seropositive.

The chain has TRBV9 and TRBJ2-7; D remains unclear. V gave up 2 bases and J gave up 5 bases, with 14 bases separating them. Germline V gives CDR1 SGDLS, CDR2 YYNGEE. The CDR3 has 14 amino acids. CDR3 region: CASSVSPEWDEQYF. DNA of the CDR3: TGTGCCAGCAGCGTGAGTCCGGAGTGGGACGAGCAGTACTTC. The variable domain in full, completed from reference TRBV9 and TRBJ2-7, reads DSGVTQTPKHLITATGQRVTLRCSPRSGDLSVYWYQQSLDQGLQFLIQYYNGEERAKGNILERFSAQQFPDLHSELNLSSLELGDSALYFCASSVSPEWDEQYFGPGTRLTVT.

This chain links TRBV6-5 with TRBJ2-1, with 8 positions matching TRBD2. Trimming took 2 bases from V and 8 from J; bases not matched to a gene: 8. The CDR3 length is 15 residues. Germline V gives CDR1 MNHEY, CDR2 SVGAGI. The CDR3 loop is CASSYRSGSFHEQFF. The CDR3 DNA is TGTGCCAGCAGTTACAGGAGCGGGAGCTTCCATGAGCAGTTCTTC.

CDR3 protein: CASSLGQGTQYF. The DNA of the CDR3 is TGTGCCAGCAGTTTGGGACAGGGTACGCAGTACTTC. This sequence joins TRBV28 and TRBJ2-7; 9 bases agree with TRBD1. The V gene's germline CDR1 is MDHEN and CDR2 SYDVKM. This CDR3 has 12 amino acids. V dropped 3 bases and J dropped 9; count of bases not matched to a gene: 3. Filled out from reference TRBV28 and TRBJ2-7, the complete variable domain reads DVKVTQSSRYLVKRTGEKVFLECVQDMDHENMFWYRQDPGLGLRLIYFSYDVKMKEKGDIPEGYSVSREKKERFSLILESASTNQTSMYLCASSLGQGTQYFGPGTRLTVT.

The V and J genes are TRBV19 and TRBJ2-7, with 8 positions matching TRBD1. This CDR3 is 14 amino acids long. The V segment lost 6 bases and the J segment 4 bases; nucleotides outside the gene matches: 8. Germline-derived CDR1 and CDR2 are LNHDA and SQIVND (reference sequence). This CDR3 reads CASSRGQDLYEQYF. CDR3 nucleotide sequence: TGTGCCAGTAGCCGGGGACAGGATCTTTACGAGCAGTACTTC. Looking up the rest from reference TRBV19 and TRBJ2-7 gives the full variable domain: DGGITQSPKYLFRKEGQNVTLSCEQNLNHDAMYWYRQDPGQGLRLIYYSQIVNDFQKGDIAEGYSVSREKKESFPLTVTSAQKNPTAFYLCASSRGQDLYEQYFGPGTRLTVT.

The chain is built from TRBV28 and TRBJ1-5; D uncertain. In germline, CDR1 is MDHEN, CDR2 SYDVKM. With 9 bases removed from V and 0 bases from J, the gap between germline ends came to 12 bases. This CDR3 contains 14 residues. CDR3 sequence: CASSREISNQPQHF. CDR3 DNA: TGTGCCAGTTCGCGGGAGATTAGCAATCAGCCCCAGCATTTT.

This chain uses TRBV5-1 with TRBJ2-3; 13 bases fit TRBD2. The V gene end was trimmed by 6 bases and the J gene end by 1 base; junction bases not matched to a gene: 8. CDR3 size: 17 residues. Looked up from germline, CDR1 is SGHRS and CDR2 is YFSETQ. CDR3 in amino acids: CASKRGLAGVGTDTQYF. CDR3 in DNA: TGCGCCAGCAAGAGAGGACTAGCGGGAGTGGGCACAGATACGCAGTATTTT.

The V and J genes are TRBV29-1 and TRBJ2-1; a possible D gene is TRBD1 (5 bases). V lost 4 bases to trimming and J lost 12 bases, with 19 bases between them. The CDR3 covers 13 residues. Germline V gives CDR1 SQVTM, CDR2 ANQGSEA. The CDR3 loop is CSVANGRGQGQFF. The DNA of the CDR3 is TGCAGCGTTGCCAATGGTAGGGGTCAGGGGCAGTTCTTC.

The CDR3, as DNA: TGCGCCAGCAGCCAAGAGCCAGCGGGAGTTATCAATGAGCAGTTCTTC. Residues: CASSQEPAGVINEQFF. This chain connects TRBV4-1 to TRBJ2-1; 8 bases match TRBD2. Germline values: CDR1 MGHRA, CDR2 YSYEKL. After removal of 0 bases from V and 6 bases from J, the junction contained 7 bases not matched to a gene. The CDR3 consists of 16 residues.

This rearrangement joins TRBV7-9 to TRBJ2-3; D is undetermined. The CDR3 contains 15 residues. V dropped 1 base and J dropped 0 bases, with 8 bases sitting between them. Germline CDR1 SEHNR, CDR2 FQNEAQ (reference sequence). CDR3 region: CASSLEVQSTDTQYF. The DNA for the CDR3 is TGTGCCAGCAGCTTAGAGGTACAGAGCACAGATACGCAGTATTTT.

The gene calls are TRBV9 and TRBJ1-4, with 7 bases lining up with TRBD1. The CDR3 consists of 16 residues. Germline CDR1 reads SGDLS; CDR2 reads YYNGEE. J gave up 4 bases and V 0 bases, and 6 bases lay outside the gene matches. The CDR3 region has the DNA TGTGCCAGCAGCGTAGGATCGGGACAGCTTAATGAAAAACTGTTTTTT. Translated: CASSVGSGQLNEKLFF. Together with reference TRBV9 and TRBJ1-4, the CDR3 gives the full variable domain: DSGVTQTPKHLITATGQRVTLRCSPRSGDLSVYWYQQSLDQGLQFLIQYYNGEERAKGNILERFSAQQFPDLHSELNLSSLELGDSALYFCASSVGSGQLNEKLFFGSGTQLSVL.

The genes are TRBV27 and TRBJ2-7, with a weak D call TRBD2 (6 bases). The germline CDR1 and CDR2 sequences are MNHEY and SMNVEV (reference sequence). The V gene lost 8 bases and the J gene lost 6 bases, with 11 bases spanning the gap. The length of the CDR3 is 11 residues. The CDR3 bases are TGTGCCAGCTTACGGGGAGGCGAGCAGTACTTC. This codes for CASLRGGEQYF.

The V gene is TRBV25-1, the J gene TRBJ2-2; D might be TRBD1 (5 bases). Germline V gene lookup returns CDR1 MGHDK and CDR2 SYGVNS. V dropped 4 bases and J dropped 6 bases, with 12 bases sitting between them. The length of the CDR3 is 14 residues. In DNA, the CDR3 is TGTGCCAGCAGTGTAAGGGGCGCGCCCGGGGAGCTGTTTTTT. It encodes CASSVRGAPGELFF.

The chain joins TRBV19 to TRBJ1-2, with TRBD1 identical over 8 bases. V lost 4 bases to trimming and J lost 3 bases; unmatched junction nucleotides: 10. The CDR3 is 16 residues long. Germline V gives CDR1 LNHDA, CDR2 SQIVND (reference sequence). This CDR3 reads CASSTGGRQGHYGYTF. CDR3 bases: TGTGCCAGTAGTACGGGGGGAAGACAGGGGCACTATGGCTACACCTTC.

This sequence joins TRBV27 and TRBJ1-2; D call uncertain. V was trimmed by 5 bases and J by 8 bases, leaving 21 bases between them. The germline V gene has CDR1 MNHEY and CDR2 SMNVEV (reference sequence). The CDR3 spans 15 residues. The chain's CDR3 is CASSPSGIRSSGYTF. Written as DNA, the CDR3 is TGTGCCAGCAGTCCATCGGGTATCCGCTCGTCGGGCTACACCTTC.

This clone was picked up one time. The chain links TRBV4-2 to TRBJ2-1; 9 bases agree with TRBD2. Trimming took 0 bases from V and 3 from J; bases not matched to a gene: 6. Germline V gives CDR1 LGHNA, CDR2 YNFKEQ. This CDR3 has 17 residues. CDR3 residues: CASSQDAGLANYNEQFF. CDR3 nucleotides: TGTGCCAGCAGCCAAGACGCGGGACTAGCAAACTACAATGAGCAGTTCTTC.

V usage is TRBV6-1 and J usage is TRBJ1-1; possibly TRBD1 for D (5 bases). Germline V gene data show CDR1 as MNHNS and CDR2 as SASEGT. The V end was cut by 1 base, the J end by 6 bases, with 9 bases between. This CDR3 has 13 residues. The CDR3 spells CASSEGQYSEAFF. The DNA for the CDR3 is TGTGCCAGCAGTGAAGGACAGTACTCTGAAGCTTTCTTT.

DNA for the CDR3: TGTGCCAGCAGCTCGACCGGGACAGGGGCCACAGATACGCAGTATTTT. Protein: CASSSTGTGATDTQYF. This sequence joins TRBV11-2 and TRBJ2-3; 10 nucleotides agree with TRBD1. Germline-derived CDR1 and CDR2 are SGHAT and FQNNGV. V shed 4 bases, J shed 2 bases, and the junction held 6 bases outside the gene matches. The CDR3 consists of 16 residues.

The gene calls are TRBV11-2 and TRBJ1-3; weak D call: TRBD1 (6 bases). V was cut by 3 bases and J by 3 bases, with 12 bases left in between. The CDR3 extends over 15 amino acids. CDR1 is SGHAT, CDR2 FQNNGV, per germline. CDR3 region: CASSLARTVGNTIYF. CDR3 sequence (DNA): TGTGCCAGCAGCTTGGCACGGACAGTTGGAAACACCATATATTTT.

The chain carries TRBV2 and TRBJ2-1; perhaps TRBD2 as D (6 bases). From germline, CDR1 is SNHLY and CDR2 FYNNEI. V was trimmed by 7 bases and J by 5 bases, leaving 30 bases between them. There are 19 residues in the CDR3. The CDR3 reads CASNLVGGTSYIRNNEQFF. As DNA, the CDR3 is TGTGCCAGCAATCTCGTCGGGGGAACGTCTTATATCCGAAACAATGAGCAGTTCTTC.

This rearrangement joins TRBV10-2 to TRBJ1-3; 7 nucleotides align to TRBD1. The CDR3 totals 15 residues. Germline values: CDR1 WSHSY, CDR2 SAAADI. Trimming at V came to 6 bases and at J to 2 bases, leaving 7 bases not matched to a gene. CDR3 residues: CASSPTGETGNTIYF. The CDR3 bases are TGCGCCAGCAGCCCCACAGGGGAAACTGGAAACACCATATATTTT.

This rearrangement joins TRBV5-1 to TRBJ1-1; possible D gene TRBD1, 6 bases. V gave up 2 bases and J gave up 6 bases, with 17 bases separating them. Germline-derived CDR1 and CDR2 are SGHRS and YFSETQ. The CDR3 loop spans 15 amino acids. CDR3 sequence reads: CASSFTGFNRAEAFF. DNA of the CDR3: TGCGCCAGCAGCTTTACAGGGTTTAATAGGGCTGAAGCTTTCTTT.

The chain couples TRBV11-2 to TRBJ1-5; TRBD1 is a possible D gene (5 bases). The CDR3 spans 16 residues. Germline-derived CDR1 and CDR2 are SGHAT and FQNNGV. Trimming took off 1 base at V and 4 bases at J, with 14 bases between the two ends. CDR3 in DNA: TGTGCCAGCAGCTTAGGCTGGCAGGGAAAGAATCAGCCCCAGCATTTT. It specifies CASSLGWQGKNQPQHF.

The gene calls are TRBV19 and TRBJ2-1, with 8 bases that match TRBD2. Germline V gene data show CDR1 as LNHDA and CDR2 as SQIVND (reference sequence). V gave up 6 bases and J gave up 7 bases; unmatched junction bases: 11. The CDR3 extends over 15 amino acids. The CDR3 DNA sequence: TGTGCCAGTAGGTTTTACGGGGGGGAATCAAATGAGCAGTTCTTC. This encodes CASRFYGGESNEQFF.

This clone was seen a few times. The chain links TRBV9 to TRBJ2-7, with 7 bases that match TRBD2. The CDR3 is 14 residues long. V gave up 0 bases and J gave up 3 bases; unmatched junction bases: 3. The germline V gene has CDR1 SGDLS and CDR2 YYNGEE. CDR3 bases: TGTGCCAGCAGCGTAGGGGAGGGGAACTACGAGCAGTACTTC. This translates into CASSVGEGNYEQYF.

This sequence joins TRBV6-6 and TRBJ2-7; 15 positions agree with TRBD2. V was clipped by 2 bases and J by 4 bases; unmatched bases: 0. The CDR3 loop spans 15 amino acids. Germline V gives CDR1 MNHNY, CDR2 SVGAGI (reference sequence). The CDR3 DNA reads as TGTGCCAGCAGTTACGGACTAGCGGGAGGGTACGAGCAGTACTTC. Translated, it gives CASSYGLAGGYEQYF.

This chain connects TRBV27 to TRBJ2-1; D uncertain. CDR3 length equals 13 residues. The germline gives CDR1 MNHEY, CDR2 SMNVEV (reference sequence). The germline V and J ends were trimmed by 3 bases and 4 bases, with 7 bases remaining between them. The CDR3 is CASSLAGYNEQFF. The CDR3 DNA sequence: TGTGCCAGCAGTTTGGCAGGATACAATGAGCAGTTCTTC.

The rearrangement uses TRBV7-8 and TRBJ2-2; D remains ambiguous. V lost 2 bases and J lost 5, with 9 bases in between. CDR3 length equals 14 residues. Germline V gene sequence: CDR1 SGHVS, CDR2 FQNEAQ. In DNA form, the CDR3 reads TGTGCCAGCAGCTTAATCATCGGGACCGGGGAGCTGTTTTTT. The encoded protein is CASSLIIGTGELFF.

This chain uses TRBV4-1 with TRBJ2-7; 8 positions match TRBD1. The junction had 5 bases not matched to a gene; V was cut back by 5 bases and J by 2 bases. This CDR3 is 14 amino acids long. In germline, CDR1 is MGHRA, CDR2 YSYEKL. The CDR3 sequence: CASSSRTGPYEQYF. CDR3 DNA sequence: TGCGCCAGCAGCTCCCGGACAGGGCCCTACGAGCAGTACTTC.

V and J are TRBV28 and TRBJ1-2; no reliable D call. V lost 9 bases, J lost 0 bases, and 11 bases lay in between. The CDR3 is made up of 13 amino acids. Germline CDR1 MDHEN, CDR2 SYDVKM. The CDR3 DNA follows: TGTGCCAGTCGCCGACAAACTAACTATGGCTACACCTTC. Translated, it gives CASRRQTNYGYTF.

The chain couples TRBV5-4 to TRBJ1-1, with D unclear. Looked up from germline, CDR1 is SGHNT and CDR2 is YYREEE (reference sequence). The germline V and J ends were trimmed by 6 bases and 1 base, with 13 bases remaining between them. This CDR3 has 14 residues. The CDR3 spells CASTPGGENTEAFF. CDR3 nucleotide sequence: TGTGCCAGCACCCCGGGCGGGGAGAACACTGAAGCTTTCTTT.